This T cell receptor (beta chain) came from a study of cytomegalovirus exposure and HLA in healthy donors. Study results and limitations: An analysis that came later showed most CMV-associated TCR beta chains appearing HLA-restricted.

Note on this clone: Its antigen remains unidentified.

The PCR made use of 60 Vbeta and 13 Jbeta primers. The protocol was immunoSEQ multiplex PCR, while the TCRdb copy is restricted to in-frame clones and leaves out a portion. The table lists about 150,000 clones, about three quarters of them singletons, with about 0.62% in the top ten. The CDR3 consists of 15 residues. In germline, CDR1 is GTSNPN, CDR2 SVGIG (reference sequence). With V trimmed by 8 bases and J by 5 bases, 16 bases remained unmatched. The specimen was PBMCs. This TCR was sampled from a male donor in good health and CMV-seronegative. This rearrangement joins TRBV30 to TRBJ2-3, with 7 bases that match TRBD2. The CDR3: CARSVRAGVGDTQYF. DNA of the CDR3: TGTGCCCGCAGCGTTCGGGCGGGAGTCGGAGATACGCAGTATTTT.